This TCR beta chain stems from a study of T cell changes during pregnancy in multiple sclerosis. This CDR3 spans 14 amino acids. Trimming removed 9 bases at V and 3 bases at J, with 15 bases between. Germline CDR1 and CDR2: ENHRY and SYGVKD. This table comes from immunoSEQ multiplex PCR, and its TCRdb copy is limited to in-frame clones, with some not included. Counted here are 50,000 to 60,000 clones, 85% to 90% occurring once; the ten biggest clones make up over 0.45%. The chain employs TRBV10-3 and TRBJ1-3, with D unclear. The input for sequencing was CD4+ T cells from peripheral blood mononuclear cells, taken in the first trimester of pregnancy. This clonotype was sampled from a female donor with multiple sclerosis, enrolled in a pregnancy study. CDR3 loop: CAISDKMDGNTIYF. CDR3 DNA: TGTGCCATATCTGACAAGATGGATGGAAACACCATATATTTT.